This TCR beta chain was documented in a study of blood T cells in healthy people across ages. Germline V gene sequence: CDR1 SGHTA, CDR2 FQGNSA. This CDR3 contains 15 residues. The ends were cut back, 1 base at V and 4 bases at J, with 13 bases in the middle. Primed by a sample-barcoded 5' primer and a J-beta primer mix, a second PCR proceeded for roughly 6 to 12 cycles. Each CDR3 protein is one row after TCRdb ran MiXCR on the 5' RACE reads. The table has 700,000 to 950,000 distinct CDR3 sequences, roughly 64% seen once. This receptor was taken from a man aged 25 to 45 in good health. V is TRBV7-2 and J is TRBJ1-1; D is perhaps TRBD1 (5 bases). The sample consisted of blood. CDR3: CASSLDPSGSTEAFF. Written as DNA, the CDR3 is TGTGCCAGCAGCTTAGATCCCTCAGGGAGCACTGAAGCTTTCTTT.